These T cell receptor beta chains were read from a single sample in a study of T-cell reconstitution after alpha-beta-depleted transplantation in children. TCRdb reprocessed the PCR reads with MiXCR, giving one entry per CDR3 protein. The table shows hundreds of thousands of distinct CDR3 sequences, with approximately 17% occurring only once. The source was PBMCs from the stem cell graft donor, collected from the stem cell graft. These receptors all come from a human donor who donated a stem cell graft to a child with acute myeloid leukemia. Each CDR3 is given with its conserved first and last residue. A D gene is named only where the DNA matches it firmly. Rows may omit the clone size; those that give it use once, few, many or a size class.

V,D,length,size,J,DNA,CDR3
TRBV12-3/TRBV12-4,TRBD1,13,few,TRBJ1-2,TGTGCCAGCAGTAACCATGGGACAGGAGACTACACCTTC,CASSNHGTGDYTF
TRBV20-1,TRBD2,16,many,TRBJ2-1,TGCAGTGCCCCACCGGTGGGCGGGGGACTCTACAATGAGCAGTTCTTC,CSAPPVGGGLYNEQFF
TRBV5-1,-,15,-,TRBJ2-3,TGCGCCAGCAGCTTGGCCCTGCAGTCCGTGGATACGCAGTATTTT,CASSLALQSVDTQYF
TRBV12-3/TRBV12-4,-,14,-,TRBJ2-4,TGTGCCAGCAGTTCGGGGACGGGGAAAAACATTCAGTACTTC,CASSSGTGKNIQYF
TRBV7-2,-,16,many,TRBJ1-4,TGTGCCAGCAGCTTAGAAATACAGGGCGGTTTTGAAAAACTGTTTTTT,CASSLEIQGGFEKLFF
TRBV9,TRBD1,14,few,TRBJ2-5,TGTGCCAGCAGCAAACGACAGGGGCGGGAGACCCAGTACTTC,CASSKRQGRETQYF
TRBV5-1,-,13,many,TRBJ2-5,TGCGCCAGCAGCTTATGGCGAACAGAGACCCAGTACTTC,CASSLWRTETQYF
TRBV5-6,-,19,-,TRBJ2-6,TGTGCCAGCAGCTTTTGGATAGGTCGGGGCCGCTCTGGGGCCAACGTCCTGACTTTC,CASSFWIGRGRSGANVLTF
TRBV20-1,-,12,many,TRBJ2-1,TGCAGTGCTAGACCCACAGGGCTTGAGCAGTTCTTC,CSARPTGLEQFF
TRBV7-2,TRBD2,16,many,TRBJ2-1,TGTGCCAGCAGCTTGGGGGCCGGGCTAGCGGGGGGTGAGCAGTTCTTC,CASSLGAGLAGGEQFF
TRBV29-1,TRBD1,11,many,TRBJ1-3,TGCAGCGTTCGACAGGGTGGCACCATATATTTT,CSVRQGGTIYF
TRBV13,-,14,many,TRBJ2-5,TGTGCCAGCAGCTTAGGTAGGGGCGGAGAGACCCAGTACTTC,CASSLGRGGETQYF
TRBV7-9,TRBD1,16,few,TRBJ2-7,TGTGCCAGCAGCTTACAAACAGGGGGCCTCACCTACGAGCAGTACTTC,CASSLQTGGLTYEQYF
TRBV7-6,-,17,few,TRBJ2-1,TGTGCCAGCAGCTTAGCCAAGGGGGGATTTTACAGCAATGAGCAGTTCTTC,CASSLAKGGFYSNEQFF
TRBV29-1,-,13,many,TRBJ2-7,TGCAGCGTTGAGCCAGGGGATGCCTACGAGCAGTACTTC,CSVEPGDAYEQYF
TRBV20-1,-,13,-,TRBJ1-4,TGCAGTGCCGCGACGCGAACTAATGAAAAACTGTTTTTT,CSAATRTNEKLFF
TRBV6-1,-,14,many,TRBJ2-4,TGTGCCAGCACAGGAGGGGTAGCCAAAAACATTCAGTACTTC,CASTGGVAKNIQYF
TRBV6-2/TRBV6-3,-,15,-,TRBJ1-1,TGTGCCAGCGGCCTCCCCCTTGGACAGCACACTGAAGCTTTCTTT,CASGLPLGQHTEAFF
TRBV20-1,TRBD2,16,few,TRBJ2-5,TGCAGTGCCACGTACACCTCTCCTAGCGGGAAAGAGACCCAGTACTTC,CSATYTSPSGKETQYF
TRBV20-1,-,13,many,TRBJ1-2,TGCAGTGCTAGGCCAGGGGAAGGCTATGGCTACACCTTC,CSARPGEGYGYTF
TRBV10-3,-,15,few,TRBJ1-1,TGTGCCATCAGTGGGGAGGGGGGATGGAAAACTGAAGCTTTCTTT,CAISGEGGWKTEAFF
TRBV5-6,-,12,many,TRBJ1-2,TGTGCCAGCAGCTTACAGGAATATGGCTACACCTTC,CASSLQEYGYTF
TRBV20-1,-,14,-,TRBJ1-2,TGCAGTGCCACGATATTTGACCCTAACTATGGCTACACCTTC,CSATIFDPNYGYTF
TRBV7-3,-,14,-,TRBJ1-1,TGTGCCAGCAGACCTCAGGGGTCGAACACTGAAGCTTTCTTT,CASRPQGSNTEAFF
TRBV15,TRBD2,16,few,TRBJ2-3,TGTGCCACCAGCAGAGCAGGACTAGCTGTAGCAGATACGCAGTATTTT,CATSRAGLAVADTQYF
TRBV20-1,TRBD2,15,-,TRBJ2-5,TGCAGTGCTAGAGATTGGGGGACTAGCCAAGAGACCCAGTACTTC,CSARDWGTSQETQYF
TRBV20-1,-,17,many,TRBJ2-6,TGCAGTGCTAGAGACGAACAGCCCGCCTCTGGGGCCAACGTCCTGACTTTC,CSARDEQPASGANVLTF
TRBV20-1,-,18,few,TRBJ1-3,TGCAGTGCTAGAGATTCCGGACCTAAGTGGGCCTCTGGAAACACCATATATTTT,CSARDSGPKWASGNTIYF
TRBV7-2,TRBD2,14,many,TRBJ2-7,TGTGCCAGCAGGAGTGGGAGGGGCACCTACGAGCAGTACTTC,CASRSGRGTYEQYF
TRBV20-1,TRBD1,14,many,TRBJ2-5,TGCAGTGCCATCGACAGGGGGCTCCAAGAGACCCAGTACTTC,CSAIDRGLQETQYF
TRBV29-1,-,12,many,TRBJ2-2,TGCAGCGTCCAGGGAGACACCGGGGAGCTGTTTTTT,CSVQGDTGELFF
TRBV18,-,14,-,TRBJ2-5,TGTGCCAGCTCACGTCGGCAGGGTAAAGAGACCCAGTACTTC,CASSRRQGKETQYF
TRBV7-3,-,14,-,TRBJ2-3,TGTGCCAGCAGCTTACGGGGGAACACAGATACGCAGTATTTT,CASSLRGNTDTQYF
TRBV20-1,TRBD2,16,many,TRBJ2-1,TGCAGTGCTAGAAGGACTCTAGCGGGGGCCAACAATGAGCAGTTCTTC,CSARRTLAGANNEQFF
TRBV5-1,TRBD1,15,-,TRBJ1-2,TGCGCCAGCAGCGACAGGGGGGGGGCAAACTATGGCTACACCTTC,CASSDRGGANYGYTF
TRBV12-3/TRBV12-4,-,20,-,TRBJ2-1,TGTGCCAGCAGTGAACCCACCGGGACCCTAGCGAGGGGGGCAAACAATGAGCAGTTCTTC,CASSEPTGTLARGANNEQFF
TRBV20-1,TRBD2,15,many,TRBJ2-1,TGCAGTGCTTTCCCGCGGGGCGGGAGCTACAATGAGCAGTTCTTC,CSAFPRGGSYNEQFF
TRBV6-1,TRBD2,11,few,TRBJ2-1,TGTGCCAGCAGTGAGCGGGGGGAGCAGTTCTTC,CASSERGEQFF
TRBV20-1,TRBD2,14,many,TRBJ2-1,TGCAGTGCTCTATGGCTAGCGGGGGGAAATGAGCAGTTCTTC,CSALWLAGGNEQFF
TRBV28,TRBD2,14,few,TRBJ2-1,TGTGCCAGCAGTACTAGCGGGGGGTACAATGAGCAGTTCTTC,CASSTSGGYNEQFF
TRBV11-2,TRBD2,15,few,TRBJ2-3,TGTGCCAGCAGCCCGGGGACTAGCGGGGGATATACGCAGTATTTT,CASSPGTSGGYTQYF